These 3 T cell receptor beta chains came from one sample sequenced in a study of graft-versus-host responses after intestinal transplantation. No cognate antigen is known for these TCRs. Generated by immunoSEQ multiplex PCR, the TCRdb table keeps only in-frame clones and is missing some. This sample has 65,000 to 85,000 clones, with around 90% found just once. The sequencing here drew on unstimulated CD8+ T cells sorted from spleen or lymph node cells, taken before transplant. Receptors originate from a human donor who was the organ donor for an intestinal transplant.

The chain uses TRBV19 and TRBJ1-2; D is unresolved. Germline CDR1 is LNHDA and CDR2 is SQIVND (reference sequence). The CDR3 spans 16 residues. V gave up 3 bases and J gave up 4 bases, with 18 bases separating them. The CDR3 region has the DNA TGTGCCAGTAGTATTTTCGTGGGCGTTTGGGTCTATGGCTACACCTTC. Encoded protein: CASSIFVGVWVYGYTF.

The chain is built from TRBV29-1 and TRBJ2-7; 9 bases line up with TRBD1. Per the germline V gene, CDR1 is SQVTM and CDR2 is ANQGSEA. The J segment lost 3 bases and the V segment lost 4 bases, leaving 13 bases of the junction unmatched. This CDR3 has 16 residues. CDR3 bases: TGCAGCGTTGTGTGGGACTTCGGGACAGGGTACTACGAGCAGTACTTC. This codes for CSVVWDFGTGYYEQYF.

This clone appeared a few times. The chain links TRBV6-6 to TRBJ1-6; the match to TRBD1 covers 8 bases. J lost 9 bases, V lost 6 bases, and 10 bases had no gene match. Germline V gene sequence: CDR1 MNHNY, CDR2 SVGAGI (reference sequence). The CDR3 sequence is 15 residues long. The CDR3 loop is CASSLSTGGGSPLHF. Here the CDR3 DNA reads TGTGCCAGCAGCCTCTCAACAGGGGGAGGTTCACCCCTCCACTTT.